The 8 T cell receptor beta chains given below trace back to one sample, sequenced in a study of shared T cell receptors in the human thymus. The assay was immunoSEQ multiplex PCR, and TCRdb's table has in-frame clones only and misses some. The table records hundreds of thousands of clones, around 87% of them present only once. This sample also appeared in a second study, on human thymus T cells.

Sequenced input: thymocytes. All receptors derive from a boy younger than two with a congenital heart defect.

J is TRBJ1-1 and V is TRBV4-1; D is uncertain. Trimming removed 2 bases from V and 4 bases from J, with 17 bases in between. The CDR3 contains 16 residues. Germline lookup yields CDR1 MGHRA and CDR2 YSYEKL. The CDR3, as DNA: TGCGCCAGCAGCCAACCTGGAGGACGGCCTGGCACTGAAGCTTTCTTT. Its translation is CASSQPGGRPGTEAFF.

The J gene is TRBJ2-2, the V gene TRBV7-8, with D possibly TRBD1 on 5 matching bases. Germline CDR1 is SGHVS and CDR2 is FQNEAQ. V lost 1 base and J lost 1, with 7 bases in between. There are 15 residues in the CDR3. DNA of the CDR3: TGTGCCAGCAGCTTAGTACAGGAGAACACCGGGGAGCTGTTTTTT. Residues: CASSLVQENTGELFF.

Written as DNA, the CDR3 is TGTGCCAGTAGAGACAGGGGGCCAGCCACCGGGGAGCTGTTTTTT. As protein: CASRDRGPATGELFF. J is TRBJ2-2 and V is TRBV19, with TRBD1 identical over 10 bases. The trim removed 6 bases at V and 4 bases at J, leaving 5 bases unmatched. Germline V gene lookup returns CDR1 LNHDA and CDR2 SQIVND (reference sequence). CDR3 length equals 15 residues.

The chain employs TRBV2 and TRBJ2-3; D may be TRBD2 (6 bases). The length of the CDR3 is 15 residues. The V gene's germline CDR1 is SNHLY and CDR2 FYNNEI. With 8 bases removed from V and 2 bases from J, the gap between germline ends came to 17 bases. CDR3 sequence: CASPRDSRNTDTQYF. Written as DNA, the CDR3 is TGTGCCAGCCCCCGGGACTCCCGCAACACAGATACGCAGTATTTT.

The chain couples TRBV5-1 to TRBJ2-7; D ambiguous. This CDR3 is 14 amino acids long. Germline lookup yields CDR1 SGHRS and CDR2 YFSETQ. V lost 9 bases, J lost 3 bases, and 19 bases lay in between. CDR3 in DNA: TGCGCCAAAGAAATCCCCATGACTCACTACGAGCAGTACTTC. The encoded protein is CAKEIPMTHYEQYF.

The chain recombines TRBV15 with TRBJ2-4; 7 bases fit TRBD2. Looked up from germline, CDR1 is LNHNV and CDR2 is YYDKDF (reference sequence). The ends lost 4 bases at V and 2 bases at J; junction bases unmatched: 8. There are 16 residues in the CDR3. The CDR3 DNA is TGTGCCACCAGCAAAAGCTGGGAGGGGACCAAAAACATTCAGTACTTC. It encodes CATSKSWEGTKNIQYF.

The chain combines TRBV7-2 with TRBJ1-3; D unclear. The germline gives CDR1 SGHTA, CDR2 FQGNSA. The CDR3 runs 19 residues. V was shortened by 1 base and J by 1 base, with 20 bases between the two germline ends. CDR3 coding DNA: TGTGCCAGCAGCTTAGTCTCCAACGCGCCGCCTATTTCTGGAAACACCATATATTTT. Amino acids: CASSLVSNAPPISGNTIYF.

The rearrangement links TRBV29-1 to TRBJ1-3; D unclear. Trimming stripped 0 bases from V and 10 bases from J, with 10 bases between. The germline V gene has CDR1 SQVTM and CDR2 ANQGSEA. The CDR3 has 12 residues. The CDR3 protein is CSVEDSRNTIYF. The CDR3 bases are TGCAGCGTTGAAGATTCTCGTAATACCATATATTTT. Together with reference TRBV29-1 and TRBJ1-3, the CDR3 gives the full variable domain: SAVISQKPSRDICQRGTSLTIQCQVDSQVTMMFWYRQQPGQSLTLIATANQGSEATYESGFVIDKFPISRPNLTFSTLTVSNMSPEDSSIYLCSVEDSRNTIYFGEGSWLTVV.